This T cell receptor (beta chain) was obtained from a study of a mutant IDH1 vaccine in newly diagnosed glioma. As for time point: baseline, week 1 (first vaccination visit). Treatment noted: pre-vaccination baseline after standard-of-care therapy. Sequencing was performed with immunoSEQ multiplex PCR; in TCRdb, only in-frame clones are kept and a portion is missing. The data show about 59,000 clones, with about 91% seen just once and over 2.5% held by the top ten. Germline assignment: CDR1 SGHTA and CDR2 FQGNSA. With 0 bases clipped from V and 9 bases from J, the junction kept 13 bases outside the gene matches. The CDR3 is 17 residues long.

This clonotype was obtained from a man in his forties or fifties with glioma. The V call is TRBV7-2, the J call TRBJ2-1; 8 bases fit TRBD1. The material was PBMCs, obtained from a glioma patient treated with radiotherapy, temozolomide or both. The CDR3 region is CASSLAPLGRGPGEQFF. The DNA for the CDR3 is TGTGCCAGCAGCTTAGCCCCCCTAGGCAGGGGGCCGGGTGAGCAGTTCTTC.